Listed below are T cell receptor beta chains from one sample, sequenced in a study of blood T cell repertoires in COVID-19. Clones were read by immunoSEQ multiplex PCR, and TCRdb kept only the in-frame ones, dropping some. The sample has approximately 250,000 clones, 84% seen once. Sequences were obtained from peripheral blood. The receptors come from a woman aged 40 to 50 who had recovered from COVID-19. CDR3s include the opening cysteine and the closing phenylalanine or tryptophan. Each record gives: V gene, clone size, D gene, J gene, CDR3 protein, CDR3 DNA. A D gene is named only where the DNA matches it firmly. Not every row has a clone size; where given, it reads once, few, many or a size class.

v_call: TRBV19
clone_size: -
d_call: TRBD2
j_call: TRBJ2-5
cdr3_aa: CASSEGLAGVETQYF
cdr3_nt: TGTGCCAGTAGTGAAGGACTAGCGGGGGTAGAGACCCAGTACTTC

v_call: TRBV14
clone_size: -
d_call: -
j_call: TRBJ2-3
cdr3_aa: CASRSWGTSTDTQYF
cdr3_nt: TGTGCCAGCAGGTCCTGGGGGACTAGCACAGATACGCAGTATTTT

v_call: TRBV19
clone_size: -
d_call: -
j_call: TRBJ2-2
cdr3_aa: CASMDSGTGELFF
cdr3_nt: TGTGCCAGTATGGACAGCGGCACCGGGGAGCTGTTTTTT

v_call: TRBV5-1
clone_size: few
d_call: -
j_call: TRBJ1-6
cdr3_aa: CASSLGRRDSPLHF
cdr3_nt: TGCGCCAGCAGCTTGGGGCGTCGGGATTCACCCCTCCACTTT

v_call: TRBV5-1
clone_size: -
d_call: TRBD1
j_call: TRBJ2-3
cdr3_aa: CASSLVGQGVEDTQYF
cdr3_nt: TGCGCCAGCAGCTTGGTCGGACAGGGGGTCGAAGATACGCAGTATTTT

v_call: TRBV5-1
clone_size: few
d_call: -
j_call: TRBJ1-5
cdr3_aa: CASSLDGTNQPQHF
cdr3_nt: TGCGCCAGCAGCTTGGATGGGACAAATCAGCCCCAGCATTTT

v_call: TRBV12-3/TRBV12-4
clone_size: -
d_call: -
j_call: TRBJ2-4
cdr3_aa: CASSQQTDQYF
cdr3_nt: TGTGCCAGTTCCCAACAGACAGACCAGTACTTC

v_call: TRBV7-2
clone_size: -
d_call: -
j_call: TRBJ2-7
cdr3_aa: CASSLGKGGSYEQYF
cdr3_nt: TGTGCCAGCAGCTTAGGGAAAGGGGGCTCCTACGAGCAGTACTTC

v_call: TRBV20-1
clone_size: -
d_call: -
j_call: TRBJ1-1
cdr3_aa: CSARQGYLAFF
cdr3_nt: TGCAGTGCTAGACAGGGTTATTTGGCTTTCTTT

v_call: TRBV9
clone_size: -
d_call: TRBD2
j_call: TRBJ2-1
cdr3_aa: CASSARGLAGRNEQFF
cdr3_nt: TGTGCCAGCAGCGCCCGGGGGCTAGCGGGTAGGAATGAGCAGTTCTTC

v_call: TRBV7-2
clone_size: -
d_call: -
j_call: TRBJ2-3
cdr3_aa: CASSQNGGSRTDTQYF
cdr3_nt: TGTGCCAGCAGTCAAAATGGGGGGTCACGCACAGATACGCAGTATTTT

v_call: TRBV28
clone_size: -
d_call: -
j_call: TRBJ1-6
cdr3_aa: CASSTRTDNSPLHF
cdr3_nt: TGTGCCAGCAGTACGAGGACAGATAATTCACCCCTCCACTTT

v_call: TRBV9
clone_size: -
d_call: TRBD1
j_call: TRBJ2-5
cdr3_aa: CASSVGPTTGVETQYF
cdr3_nt: TGTGCCAGCAGCGTAGGTCCCACGACAGGGGTGGAGACCCAGTACTTC

v_call: TRBV2
clone_size: -
d_call: -
j_call: TRBJ2-5
cdr3_aa: CASSPDTQETQYF
cdr3_nt: TGTGCCAGCAGTCCGGACACCCAAGAGACCCAGTACTTC

v_call: TRBV15
clone_size: -
d_call: TRBD2
j_call: TRBJ2-2
cdr3_aa: CATSGKLAGGPNTGELFF
cdr3_nt: TGTGCCACCAGCGGTAAACTAGCGGGGGGCCCTAACACCGGGGAGCTGTTTTTT

v_call: TRBV4-3
clone_size: -
d_call: -
j_call: TRBJ2-7
cdr3_aa: CASSPDRIGSLYEQYF
cdr3_nt: TGCGCCAGCAGCCCTGACAGGATCGGATCACTCTACGAGCAGTACTTC

v_call: TRBV18
clone_size: -
d_call: -
j_call: TRBJ1-1
cdr3_aa: CASSPYSGFEAFF
cdr3_nt: TGTGCCAGCTCACCATATTCGGGTTTTGAAGCTTTCTTT

v_call: TRBV11-3
clone_size: -
d_call: -
j_call: TRBJ2-3
cdr3_aa: CASSQKFRVGTDTQYF
cdr3_nt: TGTGCCAGCAGCCAAAAGTTTCGGGTTGGAACAGATACGCAGTATTTT

v_call: TRBV4-2
clone_size: -
d_call: -
j_call: TRBJ1-1
cdr3_aa: CASSPGDMLFEGTEAFF
cdr3_nt: TGTGCCAGCAGCCCCGGGGATATGTTGTTTGAGGGCACTGAAGCTTTCTTT

v_call: TRBV2
clone_size: -
d_call: -
j_call: TRBJ2-7
cdr3_aa: CASSEAWRGYEQYF
cdr3_nt: TGTGCCAGCAGTGAAGCCTGGAGGGGATACGAGCAGTACTTC

v_call: TRBV5-1
clone_size: -
d_call: -
j_call: TRBJ1-4
cdr3_aa: CASRLDTGSWNEKLFF
cdr3_nt: TGCGCCAGCAGACTTGATACAGGGTCATGGAATGAAAAACTGTTTTTT

v_call: TRBV28
clone_size: -
d_call: TRBD1
j_call: TRBJ2-2
cdr3_aa: CASSFGQGIVTGELFF
cdr3_nt: TGTGCCAGCAGTTTTGGACAGGGAATCGTCACCGGGGAGCTGTTTTTT

v_call: TRBV11-2
clone_size: -
d_call: -
j_call: TRBJ1-1
cdr3_aa: CASTKTESMNTEAFF
cdr3_nt: TGTGCCAGCACCAAGACAGAAAGCATGAACACTGAAGCTTTCTTT

v_call: TRBV7-2
clone_size: -
d_call: TRBD1
j_call: TRBJ1-5
cdr3_aa: CASSLVGTAVNQPQHF
cdr3_nt: TGTGCCAGCAGCTTAGTCGGGACAGCCGTAAATCAGCCCCAGCATTTT

v_call: TRBV19
clone_size: -
d_call: TRBD1
j_call: TRBJ1-1
cdr3_aa: CASSKGAELLNTEAFF
cdr3_nt: TGTGCCAGTAGTAAGGGGGCAGAACTATTGAACACTGAAGCTTTCTTT

v_call: TRBV5-1
clone_size: -
d_call: -
j_call: TRBJ2-1
cdr3_aa: CASSLDAGANEQFF
cdr3_nt: TGCGCCAGCAGCTTGGACGCAGGGGCCAATGAGCAGTTCTTC

v_call: TRBV20-1
clone_size: -
d_call: TRBD1
j_call: TRBJ1-2
cdr3_aa: CSASTSEGGQGLGYTF
cdr3_nt: TGCAGTGCTAGTACTTCGGAGGGGGGACAGGGATTGGGGTACACCTTC

v_call: TRBV5-1
clone_size: -
d_call: TRBD1
j_call: TRBJ2-5
cdr3_aa: CASSYRTGTEETQYF
cdr3_nt: TGCGCCAGCAGCTACCGGACAGGGACAGAAGAGACCCAGTACTTC

v_call: TRBV6-5
clone_size: once
d_call: TRBD1
j_call: TRBJ1-3
cdr3_aa: CASGEDRGNTIYF
cdr3_nt: TGTGCCAGCGGCGAGGACAGGGGAAACACCATATATTTT

v_call: TRBV6-2/TRBV6-3
clone_size: -
d_call: -
j_call: TRBJ1-1
cdr3_aa: CASSYTSDRLGAEAFF
cdr3_nt: TGTGCCAGCAGTTACACTTCAGACAGGCTAGGCGCTGAAGCTTTCTTT

v_call: TRBV29-1
clone_size: -
d_call: -
j_call: TRBJ2-2
cdr3_aa: CSASAQGTGELFF
cdr3_nt: TGCAGCGCCTCCGCCCAGGGGACCGGGGAGCTGTTTTTT

v_call: TRBV7-3
clone_size: -
d_call: -
j_call: TRBJ2-7
cdr3_aa: CASSSGVGREQYF
cdr3_nt: TGTGCCAGCAGCTCAGGGGTAGGCAGGGAGCAGTACTTC

v_call: TRBV6-2/TRBV6-3
clone_size: -
d_call: TRBD1
j_call: TRBJ2-6
cdr3_aa: CASSRDRGTSGANVLTF
cdr3_nt: TGTGCCAGCAGCCGCGACAGGGGCACCTCTGGGGCCAACGTCCTGACTTTC

v_call: TRBV28
clone_size: -
d_call: -
j_call: TRBJ2-3
cdr3_aa: CASSEAGVGTDTQYF
cdr3_nt: TGTGCCAGCAGTGAGGCAGGGGTTGGCACAGATACGCAGTATTTT

v_call: TRBV6-6
clone_size: -
d_call: TRBD1
j_call: TRBJ2-1
cdr3_aa: CAATSGTGLNEQFF
cdr3_nt: TGTGCCGCTACCTCCGGGACAGGTCTCAATGAGCAGTTCTTC

v_call: TRBV6-1
clone_size: -
d_call: -
j_call: TRBJ2-7
cdr3_aa: CASSDRLSYEQYF
cdr3_nt: TGTGCCAGCAGTGACAGGCTCTCCTACGAGCAGTACTTC

v_call: TRBV5-8
clone_size: -
d_call: -
j_call: TRBJ2-3
cdr3_aa: CASRLQGRGTDTQYF
cdr3_nt: TGTGCCAGCAGATTACAGGGTAGGGGCACAGATACGCAGTATTTT

v_call: TRBV2
clone_size: -
d_call: TRBD1
j_call: TRBJ2-7
cdr3_aa: CASSNRLTGDEQYF
cdr3_nt: TGTGCCAGCAGTAACCGACTGACAGGGGACGAGCAGTACTTC

v_call: TRBV14
clone_size: -
d_call: -
j_call: TRBJ2-3
cdr3_aa: CASSPLAGGLPQYF
cdr3_nt: TGTGCCAGCAGCCCCCTTGCCGGGGGGCTGCCGCAGTATTTT

v_call: TRBV7-9
clone_size: -
d_call: TRBD2
j_call: TRBJ2-3
cdr3_aa: CASSLELLAGGTDTQYF
cdr3_nt: TGTGCCAGCAGCTTAGAGCTCCTAGCGGGGGGCACAGATACGCAGTATTTT

v_call: TRBV3-1/TRBV3-2
clone_size: few
d_call: -
j_call: TRBJ1-6
cdr3_aa: CASSPGSLGLVNSPLHF
cdr3_nt: TGTGCCAGCAGCCCGGGGAGCTTGGGGTTGGTTAATTCACCCCTCCACTTT

v_call: TRBV30
clone_size: -
d_call: TRBD1
j_call: TRBJ1-6
cdr3_aa: CAWAGQLNSPLHF
cdr3_nt: TGTGCCTGGGCGGGACAGCTTAATTCACCCCTCCACTTT

v_call: TRBV5-6
clone_size: -
d_call: -
j_call: TRBJ2-2
cdr3_aa: CASSLSFGRNTGELFF
cdr3_nt: TGTGCCAGCAGCTTGTCGTTTGGGCGGAACACCGGGGAGCTGTTTTTT

v_call: TRBV7-2
clone_size: -
d_call: TRBD1
j_call: TRBJ2-7
cdr3_aa: CASSSGQGTYEQYF
cdr3_nt: TGTGCCAGCAGCTCGGGACAGGGGACCTACGAGCAGTACTTC

v_call: TRBV6-6
clone_size: -
d_call: -
j_call: TRBJ1-3
cdr3_aa: CASGGDFSGNTIYF
cdr3_nt: TGTGCCAGCGGGGGGGACTTCTCTGGAAACACCATATATTTT

v_call: TRBV4-3
clone_size: -
d_call: TRBD1
j_call: TRBJ1-2
cdr3_aa: CASSHRRGQVLLGGYTF
cdr3_nt: TGCGCCAGCAGCCACCGACGGGGACAGGTCCTGCTTGGTGGCTACACCTTC

v_call: TRBV11-3
clone_size: -
d_call: TRBD1
j_call: TRBJ1-2
cdr3_aa: CASSLSGRGQAYGYTF
cdr3_nt: TGTGCCAGCAGCTTATCAGGCCGGGGACAGGCTTATGGCTACACCTTC

v_call: TRBV25-1
clone_size: -
d_call: TRBD1
j_call: TRBJ1-4
cdr3_aa: CASSARQGVGEKLFF
cdr3_nt: TGTGCCAGCAGTGCAAGACAGGGTGTAGGCGAAAAACTGTTTTTT

v_call: TRBV7-9
clone_size: -
d_call: TRBD1
j_call: TRBJ1-4
cdr3_aa: CASQTGATNEKLFF
cdr3_nt: TGTGCCAGCCAGACAGGGGCGACTAATGAAAAACTGTTTTTT

v_call: TRBV7-9
clone_size: -
d_call: TRBD2
j_call: TRBJ2-3
cdr3_aa: CASSKLAGGQTDTQYF
cdr3_nt: TGTGCCAGCAGCAAACTAGCGGGGGGGCAGACAGATACGCAGTATTTT